Each of the 22 T cell receptor beta chains below was sequenced from the same sample in a study of blood T cell repertoires in COVID-19. The repertoire was sequenced with immunoSEQ multiplex PCR; TCRdb's copy has only in-frame clones and lacks some. This sample yields fewer than 300,000 clones, of which approximately 86% are seen a single time; roughly 0.8% belongs to the top ten. The specimen was peripheral blood. These receptors originate from a woman in her twenties or thirties with acute or convalescent COVID-19.

This chain connects TRBV28 to TRBJ2-7; TRBD2 matches at 8 bases. Trimming removed 2 bases from V and 7 bases from J; junction bases left unmatched: 10. This CDR3 is built from 15 residues. The V gene's germline CDR1 is MDHEN and CDR2 SYDVKM. CDR3 sequence reads: CASSLRTGGAREQYF. The CDR3 nucleotides read TGTGCCAGCAGTTTACGCACCGGGGGGGCGAGAGAGCAGTACTTC.

This clone occurred once. The chain has TRBV29-1 and TRBJ2-7; weak D call: TRBD1 (5 bases). The CDR3 covers 11 residues. CDR1 and CDR2 from the germline V gene are SQVTM and ANQGSEA. Deletions cut 6 bases from V and 5 bases from J, with 11 bases between. The DNA for the CDR3 is TGCAGCGTACAGGTAAACGACGAGCAGTACTTC. Residues: CSVQVNDEQYF.

The genes are TRBV9 and TRBJ2-7; 9 nucleotides match TRBD1. CDR3 size: 15 residues. CDR1 is SGDLS, CDR2 YYNGEE, per germline. Trimming cost V 2 bases and J 4 bases; bases outside gene matches: 7. The CDR3 spells CASSVEGQGLYEQYF. The CDR3 DNA reads TGTGCCAGCAGCGTGGAGGGACAGGGATTATACGAGCAGTACTTC.

The chain carries TRBV27 and TRBJ2-6; 8 nucleotides align to TRBD1. Germline V CDR1 and CDR2: MNHEY, SMNVEV (reference sequence). The CDR3 runs to 18 residues. After removal of 1 base from V and 4 bases from J, the junction contained 9 bases not matched to a gene. The chain's CDR3 is CASSLYAGGSGGANVLTF. The CDR3 bases are TGTGCCAGCAGTTTATACGCAGGGGGCTCTGGAGGGGCCAACGTCCTGACTTTC.

This chain links TRBV9 with TRBJ1-1; no firm D call. The CDR3 runs 13 residues. Trimming removed 4 bases from V and 3 bases from J, with 10 bases in between. Germline CDR1 is SGDLS and CDR2 is YYNGEE. The CDR3 DNA follows: TGTGCCAGCAGCTTGCCCGGGTACACTGAAGCTTTCTTT. Translating it yields CASSLPGYTEAFF. Supplemented by reference TRBV9 and TRBJ1-1, the full variable domain reads DSGVTQTPKHLITATGQRVTLRCSPRSGDLSVYWYQQSLDQGLQFLIQYYNGEERAKGNILERFSAQQFPDLHSELNLSSLELGDSALYFCASSLPGYTEAFFGQGTRLTVV.

This CDR3 reads CASSIGGGWAEAFF. The CDR3 nucleotides are TGTGCCAGTAGTATAGGGGGGGGATGGGCTGAAGCTTTCTTT. The genes are TRBV19 and TRBJ1-1, with D perhaps matching TRBD1 (5 bases). Trimming pared 1 base from V and 6 bases from J, leaving 12 bases between. CDR1 is LNHDA and CDR2 is SQIVND in the germline V gene (reference sequence). The CDR3 has 14 residues.

V gene TRBV24-1 combines with J gene TRBJ2-3; TRBD1 matches at 9 bases. Losses at the gene ends were 1 base for V and 4 bases for J; bases not matched to a gene: 2. The CDR3 totals 15 residues. In germline, CDR1 is KGHDR, CDR2 SFDVKD. The CDR3 is CATSDFGTGSDTQYF. The DNA of the CDR3 is TGTGCCACCAGTGATTTCGGGACAGGGTCAGATACGCAGTATTTT.

The chain has TRBV19 and TRBJ1-1; possible D gene TRBD1, 5 bases. The CDR3 spans 14 residues. In germline, CDR1 is LNHDA, CDR2 SQIVND (reference sequence). The V end was cut by 7 bases, the J end by 2 bases, with 14 bases between. The CDR3 loop reads CASTLGGLNTEAFF. The CDR3 DNA follows: TGTGCCAGTACTCTCGGGGGACTAAACACTGAAGCTTTCTTT.

V and J are TRBV2 and TRBJ2-3, with 9 bases identical to TRBD2. CDR3 length equals 15 residues. V shed 8 bases, J shed 0 bases, and the junction held 6 bases outside the gene matches. CDR1 and CDR2 (germline): SNHLY, FYNNEI. The CDR3 loop is CASSIAGVSTDTQYF. DNA for the CDR3: TGTGCCAGCTCAATAGCGGGAGTTAGCACAGATACGCAGTATTTT.

The chain couples TRBV7-9 to TRBJ1-2; D not certain. The germline V and J ends were trimmed by 5 bases and 2 bases, with 18 bases remaining between them. The CDR3 extends over 16 amino acids. CDR1 is SEHNR, CDR2 FQNEAQ, per germline (reference sequence). DNA of the CDR3: TGTGCCAGCAGCAGTACCCCCGTAGAGCCCAACTATGGCTACACCTTC. It encodes CASSSTPVEPNYGYTF. Looking up the rest from reference TRBV7-9 and TRBJ1-2 gives the full variable domain: DTGVSQNPRHKITKRGQNVTFRCDPISEHNRLYWYRQTLGQGPEFLTYFQNEAQLEKSRLLSDRFSAERPKGSFSTLEIQRTEQGDSAMYLCASSSTPVEPNYGYTFGSGTRLTVV.

V usage is TRBV18 and J usage is TRBJ1-1; the D gene is possibly TRBD1 (5 bases). Germline values: CDR1 KGHSH, CDR2 LQKENI. Deletions cut 5 bases from V and 1 base from J, with 11 bases between. CDR3 length equals 14 residues. The CDR3 bases are TGTGCCAGCTCATCTCAGGGTGGGAACACTGAAGCTTTCTTT. It translates to CASSSQGGNTEAFF.

The gene calls are TRBV14 and TRBJ1-2; no definite D call. V lost 2 bases and J lost 1, with 5 bases in between. CDR3 length: 13 residues. The V gene's germline CDR1 is SGHDN and CDR2 FVKESK. DNA of the CDR3: TGTGCCAGCAGCCAACTCAGTAACTATGGCTACACCTTC. Translation gives CASSQLSNYGYTF.

This clone was counted between two and nine times. The chain has TRBV11-2 and TRBJ1-1; D call uncertain. This CDR3 contains 13 residues. Trimming removed 1 base at V and 8 bases at J, with 11 bases between. Germline V gene sequence: CDR1 SGHAT, CDR2 FQNNGV. The CDR3 DNA sequence: TGTGCCAGCAGCTTAGCCGGAGGCGGGGAAGCTTTCTTT. This gives the protein CASSLAGGGEAFF.

The genes are TRBV7-9 and TRBJ2-1; 9 bases agree with TRBD2. Germline-derived CDR1 and CDR2 are SEHNR and FQNEAQ (reference sequence). The V gene end was trimmed by 5 bases and the J gene end by 2 bases; junction bases not matched to a gene: 4. The CDR3 extends over 15 amino acids. The CDR3 bases are TGTGCCAGCAGCCCTCAGCGGGAGGCCTACAATGAGCAGTTCTTC. This sequence encodes CASSPQREAYNEQFF.

The V gene is TRBV19, the J gene TRBJ1-2, with 8 positions matching TRBD1. Germline assignment: CDR1 LNHDA and CDR2 SQIVND (reference sequence). V was pared by 3 bases and J by 8 bases, with 5 bases of the junction left unmatched. There are 13 residues in the CDR3. The CDR3 DNA sequence: TGTGCCAGTAGTATGCAGGGGGCGAGAGGCTACACCTTC. Its protein product is CASSMQGARGYTF.

The J gene is TRBJ1-1, the V gene TRBV3-1 (or the pseudogene TRBV3-2), with 7 bases fitting TRBD1. The length of the CDR3 is 14 residues. CDR1 is LGHDT, CDR2 YNNKEL, per germline (reference sequence). J was trimmed by 6 bases and V by 3 bases; bases with no gene match: 7. CDR3 nucleotides: TGTGCCAGCAGCCACCAACCCGGGACAGCTGAAGCTTTCTTT. Residues: CASSHQPGTAEAFF.

This rearrangement joins TRBV14 to TRBJ2-5; D uncertain. CDR3 length equals 12 residues. CDR1 SGHDN and CDR2 FVKESK come from the germline V gene. The V gene lost 2 bases and the J gene lost 4 bases, with 5 bases spanning the gap. The CDR3 is CASSQTRETQYF. As DNA, the CDR3 is TGTGCCAGCAGCCAAACGAGAGAGACCCAGTACTTC.

The chain uses TRBV5-6 and TRBJ2-7, with 7 bases identical to TRBD2. Per the germline V gene, CDR1 is SGHDT and CDR2 is YYEEEE. There are 15 residues in the CDR3. V lost 4 bases to trimming and J lost 2 bases; unmatched junction nucleotides: 9. The DNA for the CDR3 is TGTGCCAGCAGCCTGAGGTCGGCGGGAGCCTACGAGCAGTACTTC. It specifies CASSLRSAGAYEQYF.

This chain joins TRBV7-9 and TRBJ2-7, with 10 bases fitting TRBD1. Per germline, CDR1 SEHNR and CDR2 FQNEAQ (reference sequence). Losses at the gene ends were 2 bases for V and 5 bases for J; bases not matched to a gene: 9. The CDR3 has 16 amino acids. Written as DNA, the CDR3 is TGTGCCAGCAGCTTATTCGCGGGACAGGGGATCCACGAGCAGTACTTC. Amino acids: CASSLFAGQGIHEQYF.

The chain carries TRBV19 and TRBJ2-1; D not certain. This CDR3 region has 13 residues. V lost 3 bases to trimming and J lost 9 bases, with 12 bases between them. CDR1 and CDR2 (germline): LNHDA, SQIVND (reference sequence). This chain's CDR3 is CASSILSRAEQFF. CDR3 bases: TGTGCCAGTAGTATCTTATCTAGAGCTGAGCAGTTCTTC.

The genes are TRBV5-1 and TRBJ1-3; D gene uncertain. The CDR3 has 17 residues. Trimming pared 3 bases from V and 1 base from J, leaving 17 bases between. Germline CDR1 reads SGHRS; CDR2 reads YFSETQ. The CDR3 protein is CASSSGPRGLSGNTIYF. CDR3 DNA: TGCGCCAGCAGCTCTGGTCCACGGGGTTTGTCTGGAAACACCATATATTTT.

This chain uses TRBV27 with TRBJ2-3; no firm D call. The V gene lost 7 bases and the J gene lost 2 bases, with 4 bases spanning the gap. CDR1 is MNHEY, CDR2 SMNVEV, per germline (reference sequence). The CDR3 has 11 amino acids. CDR3 DNA: TGTGCCAGCACCAACACAGATACGCAGTATTTT. It encodes CASTNTDTQYF.